A selection of T cell receptor beta chains follows, all from one sample in a study of cytotoxic CD8 clonotypes in ibrutinib-treated CLL. The repertoire was sequenced with immunoSEQ multiplex PCR; TCRdb's copy has only in-frame clones and lacks some. The table shows 150,000 to 250,000 clones, with 55% to 85% occurring only once. This material consisted of PBMCs, taken after 24 months of ibrutinib treatment. Every receptor here comes from a human donor with chronic lymphocytic leukemia. Both conserved end residues are part of each CDR3. The order of the fields is D gene, V gene, CDR3 length, J gene, clone size, CDR3 DNA, CDR3 protein. A D gene is named only where the DNA matches it firmly. Only part of the rows carry a size: once, few, many, or a class if the clone is expanded.

.,TRBV18,15,TRBJ1-4,few,TGTGCCAGCTCACCAGCCGTAAGGGCTAATGAAAAACTGTTTTTT,CASSPAVRANEKLFF
TRBD2,TRBV2,13,TRBJ2-1,.,TGTGCCAGCAGCAAAACTAGCGGGAGTGAGCAGTTCTTC,CASSKTSGSEQFF
TRBD2,TRBV7-8,14,TRBJ2-1,.,TGTGCCAGCAGTCAATCGACTAGCTCGAATGAGCAGTTCTTC,CASSQSTSSNEQFF
.,TRBV5-1,16,TRBJ2-5,.,TGCGCCAGCAGTGTCTACAGGTGGGGGGACCAAGAGACCCAGTACTTC,CASSVYRWGDQETQYF
.,TRBV30,14,TRBJ1-3,.,TGTGCCTGGAGTGAGGACGGGGGCAGAAACACCATATATTTT,CAWSEDGGRNTIYF
TRBD2,TRBV9,14,TRBJ2-7,.,TGTGCCAGCAGCGTAGGGGGAGGGTTCGAACCGCAGTACTTC,CASSVGGGFEPQYF
TRBD1,TRBV29-1,16,TRBJ2-7,.,TGCAGCGTTGAAGATCGGGGGACAGGGGATTCCTACGAGCAGTACTTC,CSVEDRGTGDSYEQYF
TRBD1,TRBV4-2,15,TRBJ2-3,few,TGTGCCAGCAGCCGCGGGACAGGGCTACCAGATACGCAGTATTTT,CASSRGTGLPDTQYF
.,TRBV5-6,15,TRBJ2-7,.,TGTGCCAGCAGCTTGGGTCAGGAGATCTCCTACGAGCAGTACTTC,CASSLGQEISYEQYF
.,TRBV7-6,14,TRBJ1-1,few,TGTGCCAGCAGCCCCACGAAAGGGAACACTGAAGCTTTCTTT,CASSPTKGNTEAFF
.,TRBV11-2,15,TRBJ2-2,.,TGTGCCAGCAGCGCCTGGTACGAGGGATCCGGGGAGCTGTTTTTT,CASSAWYEGSGELFF
TRBD2,TRBV5-1,14,TRBJ2-3,.,TGCGCCAGCAGCCTAGGACTAGCGGCAGATACGCAGTATTTT,CASSLGLAADTQYF
.,TRBV27,14,TRBJ2-7,.,TGTGCCAGCAGCCAATATCCGTCTGGTGACGAGCAGTACTTC,CASSQYPSGDEQYF
TRBD2,TRBV28,18,TRBJ2-7,.,TGTGCCAGCAGTCAAAGCGGGGGTTACTGGGTTAGCTCCTACGAGCAGTACTTC,CASSQSGGYWVSSYEQYF